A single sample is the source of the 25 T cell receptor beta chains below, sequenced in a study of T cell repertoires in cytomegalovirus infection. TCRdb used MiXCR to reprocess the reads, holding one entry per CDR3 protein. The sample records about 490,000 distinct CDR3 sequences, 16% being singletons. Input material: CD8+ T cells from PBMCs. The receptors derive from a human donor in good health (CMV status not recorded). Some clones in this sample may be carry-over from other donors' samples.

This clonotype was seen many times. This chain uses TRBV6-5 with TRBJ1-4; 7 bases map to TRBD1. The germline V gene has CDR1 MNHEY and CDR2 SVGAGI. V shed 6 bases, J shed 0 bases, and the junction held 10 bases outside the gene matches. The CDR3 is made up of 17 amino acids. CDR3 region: CASRNRDSSSTNEKLFF. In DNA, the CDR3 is TGTGCCAGCAGGAACCGGGACAGCTCCTCAACTAATGAAAAACTGTTTTTT.

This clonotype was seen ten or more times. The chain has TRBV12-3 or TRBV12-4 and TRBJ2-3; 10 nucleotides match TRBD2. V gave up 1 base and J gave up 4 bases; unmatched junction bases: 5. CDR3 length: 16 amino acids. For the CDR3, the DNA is TGTGCCAGCAGTTTAGGCCAAGCGGGGGGGGCAGATACGCAGTATTTT. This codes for CASSLGQAGGADTQYF.

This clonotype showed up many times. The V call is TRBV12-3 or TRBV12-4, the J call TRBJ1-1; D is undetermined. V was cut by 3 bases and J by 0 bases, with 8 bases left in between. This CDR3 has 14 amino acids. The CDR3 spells CASSFGRMNTEAFF. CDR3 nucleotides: TGTGCCAGCAGTTTTGGGCGGATGAACACTGAAGCTTTCTTT.

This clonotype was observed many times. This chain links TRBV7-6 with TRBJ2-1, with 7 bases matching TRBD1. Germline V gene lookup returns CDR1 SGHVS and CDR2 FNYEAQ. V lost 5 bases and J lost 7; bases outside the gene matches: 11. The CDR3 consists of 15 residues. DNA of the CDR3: TGTGCCAGCAGCAAAGGGCAGGGGGAATTGAATGAGCAGTTCTTC. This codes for CASSKGQGELNEQFF.

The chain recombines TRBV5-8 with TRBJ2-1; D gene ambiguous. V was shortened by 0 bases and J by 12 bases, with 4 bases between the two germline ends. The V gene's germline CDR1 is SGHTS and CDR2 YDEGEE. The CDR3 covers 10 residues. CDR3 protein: CASSLGRQFF. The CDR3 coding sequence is TGTGCCAGCAGCTTGGGAAGGCAGTTCTTC.

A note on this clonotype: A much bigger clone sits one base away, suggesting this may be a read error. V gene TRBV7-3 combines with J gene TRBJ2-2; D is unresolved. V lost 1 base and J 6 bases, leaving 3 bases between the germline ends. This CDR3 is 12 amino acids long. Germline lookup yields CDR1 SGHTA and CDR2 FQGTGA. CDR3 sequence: CASSLISGELFF. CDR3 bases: TGTGCCAGCAGCTTAATTTCCGGGGAGCTGTTTTTT.

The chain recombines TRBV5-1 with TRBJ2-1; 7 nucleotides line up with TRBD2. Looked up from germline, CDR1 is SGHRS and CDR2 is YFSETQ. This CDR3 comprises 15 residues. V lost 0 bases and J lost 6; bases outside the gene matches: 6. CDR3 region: CASSLGGLEGNEQFF. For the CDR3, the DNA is TGCGCCAGCAGCTTGGGAGGACTAGAGGGCAATGAGCAGTTCTTC.

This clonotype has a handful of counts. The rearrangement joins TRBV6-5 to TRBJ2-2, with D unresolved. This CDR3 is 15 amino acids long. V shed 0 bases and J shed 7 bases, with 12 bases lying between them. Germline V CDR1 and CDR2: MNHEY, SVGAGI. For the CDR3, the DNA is TGTGCCAGCAGTTACTCGAAATGGAGCAACGGGGAGCTGTTTTTT. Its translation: CASSYSKWSNGELFF.

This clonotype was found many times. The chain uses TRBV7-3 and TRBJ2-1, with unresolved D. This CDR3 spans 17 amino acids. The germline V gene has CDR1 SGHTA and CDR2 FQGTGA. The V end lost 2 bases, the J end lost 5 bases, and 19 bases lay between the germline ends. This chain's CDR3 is CASSLSLPNSANNEQFF. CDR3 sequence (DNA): TGTGCCAGCAGCTTATCGCTCCCCAACTCGGCCAACAATGAGCAGTTCTTC. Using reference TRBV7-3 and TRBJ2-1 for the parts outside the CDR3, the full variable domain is GAGVSQTPSNKVTEKGKYVELRCDPISGHTALYWYRQSLGQGPEFLIYFQGTGAADDSGLPNDRFFAVRPEGSVSTLKIQRTERGDSAVYLCASSLSLPNSANNEQFFGPGTRLTVL.

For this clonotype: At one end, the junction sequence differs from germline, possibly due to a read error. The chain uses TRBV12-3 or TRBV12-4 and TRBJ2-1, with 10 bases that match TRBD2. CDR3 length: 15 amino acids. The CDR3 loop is CASSGSGGKSNAQFF. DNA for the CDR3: TGTGCCAGCAGTGGTAGCGGGGGGAAGAGCAATGCGCAGTTCTTC.

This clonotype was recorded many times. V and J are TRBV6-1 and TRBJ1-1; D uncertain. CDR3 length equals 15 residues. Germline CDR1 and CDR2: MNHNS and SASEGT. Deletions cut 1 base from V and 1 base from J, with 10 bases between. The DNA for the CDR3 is TGTGCCAGCAGTGAAGAGCTGACCGCGAACACTGAAGCTTTCTTT. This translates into CASSEELTANTEAFF.

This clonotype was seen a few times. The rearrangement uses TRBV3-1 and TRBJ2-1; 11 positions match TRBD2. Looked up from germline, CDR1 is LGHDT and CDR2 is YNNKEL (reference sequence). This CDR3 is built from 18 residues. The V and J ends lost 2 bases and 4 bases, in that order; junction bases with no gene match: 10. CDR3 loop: CASSQIPPRLAGYNEQFF. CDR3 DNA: TGTGCCAGCAGCCAAATCCCACCTCGACTAGCGGGGTACAATGAGCAGTTCTTC.

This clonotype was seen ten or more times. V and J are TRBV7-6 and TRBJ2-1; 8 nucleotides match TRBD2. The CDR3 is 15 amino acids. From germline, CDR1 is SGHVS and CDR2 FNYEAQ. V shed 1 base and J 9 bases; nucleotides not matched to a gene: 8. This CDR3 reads CASSLGTGGYGEQFF. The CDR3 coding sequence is TGTGCCAGCAGCTTAGGAACGGGGGGGTATGGTGAGCAGTTCTTC. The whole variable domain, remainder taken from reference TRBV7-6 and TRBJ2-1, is GAGVSQSPRYKVTKRGQDVALRCDPISGHVSLYWYRQALGQGPEFLTYFNYEAQQDKSGLPNDRFSAERPEGSISTLTIQRTEQRDSAMYRCASSLGTGGYGEQFFGPGTRLTVL.

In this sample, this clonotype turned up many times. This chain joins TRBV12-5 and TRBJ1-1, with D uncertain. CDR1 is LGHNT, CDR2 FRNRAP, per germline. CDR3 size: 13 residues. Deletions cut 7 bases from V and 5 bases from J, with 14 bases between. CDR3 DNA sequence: TGTGCTAGTGCCCCTCCCGTGATAACTGAAGCTTTCTTT. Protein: CASAPPVITEAFF.

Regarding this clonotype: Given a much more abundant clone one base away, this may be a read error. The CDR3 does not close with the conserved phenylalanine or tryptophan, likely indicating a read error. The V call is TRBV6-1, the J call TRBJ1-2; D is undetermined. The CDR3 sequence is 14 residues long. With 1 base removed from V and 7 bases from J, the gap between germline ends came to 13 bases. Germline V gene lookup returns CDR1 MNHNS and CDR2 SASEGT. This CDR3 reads CASSEEDFLSGYTL. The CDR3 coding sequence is TGTGCCAGCAGTGAAGAAGACTTTCTAAGTGGCTACACCTTA.

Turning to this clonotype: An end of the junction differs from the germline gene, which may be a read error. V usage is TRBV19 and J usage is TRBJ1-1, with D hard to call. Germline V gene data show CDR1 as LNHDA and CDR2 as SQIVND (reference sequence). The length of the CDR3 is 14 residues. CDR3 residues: CASSSWYGETEALF. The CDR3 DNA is TGTGCCAGTAGCTCCTGGTACGGGGAAACTGAAGCTCTCTTT.

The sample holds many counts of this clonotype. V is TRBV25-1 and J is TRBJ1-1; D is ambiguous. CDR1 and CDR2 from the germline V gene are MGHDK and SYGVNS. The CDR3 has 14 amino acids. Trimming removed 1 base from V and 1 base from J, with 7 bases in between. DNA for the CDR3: TGTGCCAGCAGTGAATGGGGTGGGAACACTGAAGCTTTCTTT. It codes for CASSEWGGNTEAFF.

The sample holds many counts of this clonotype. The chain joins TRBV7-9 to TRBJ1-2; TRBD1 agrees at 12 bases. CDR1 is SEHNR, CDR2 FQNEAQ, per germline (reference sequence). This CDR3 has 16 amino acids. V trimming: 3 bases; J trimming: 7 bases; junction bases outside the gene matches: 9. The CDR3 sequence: CASSFKEGQGAGGYTF. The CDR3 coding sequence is TGTGCCAGCAGCTTTAAAGAGGGACAGGGGGCCGGTGGCTACACCTTC. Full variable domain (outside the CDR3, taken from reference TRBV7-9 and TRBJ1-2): DTGVSQNPRHKITKRGQNVTFRCDPISEHNRLYWYRQTLGQGPEFLTYFQNEAQLEKSRLLSDRFSAERPKGSFSTLEIQRTEQGDSAMYLCASSFKEGQGAGGYTFGSGTRLTVV.

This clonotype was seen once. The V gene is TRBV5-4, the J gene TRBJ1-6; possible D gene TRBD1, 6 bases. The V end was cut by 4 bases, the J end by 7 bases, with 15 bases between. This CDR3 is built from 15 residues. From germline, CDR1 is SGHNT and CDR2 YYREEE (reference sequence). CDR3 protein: CASSPGRGENSPLHF. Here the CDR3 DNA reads TGTGCCAGCAGCCCGGGGAGGGGGGAGAATTCACCCCTCCACTTT.

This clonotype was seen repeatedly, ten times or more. The CDR3 region is CASNPGHSTGELFF. In DNA form, the CDR3 reads TGTGCCAGTAATCCGGGACACTCCACCGGGGAGCTGTTTTTT. J is TRBJ2-2 and V is TRBV19; a possible D gene is TRBD1 (6 bases). Between the trimmed V and J ends, which lost 7 bases and 4 bases, there was a span of 13 bases. The germline V gene has CDR1 LNHDA and CDR2 SQIVND (reference sequence). This CDR3 has 14 residues.

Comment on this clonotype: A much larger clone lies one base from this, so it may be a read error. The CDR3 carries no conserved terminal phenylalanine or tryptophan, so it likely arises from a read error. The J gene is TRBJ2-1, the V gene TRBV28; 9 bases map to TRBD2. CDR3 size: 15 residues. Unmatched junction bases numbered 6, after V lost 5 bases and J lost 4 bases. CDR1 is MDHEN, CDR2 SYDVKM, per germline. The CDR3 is CASSLGTSWYNEQFL. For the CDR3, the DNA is TGTGCCAGCAGTCTAGGGACTAGCTGGTACAATGAGCAGTTCTTA.

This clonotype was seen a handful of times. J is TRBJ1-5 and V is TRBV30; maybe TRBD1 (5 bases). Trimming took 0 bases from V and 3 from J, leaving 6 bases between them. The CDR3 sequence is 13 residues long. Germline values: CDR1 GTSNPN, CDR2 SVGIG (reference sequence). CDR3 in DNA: TGTGCCTGGAGTGTGGACAACAATCAGCCCCAGCATTTT. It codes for CAWSVDNNQPQHF.

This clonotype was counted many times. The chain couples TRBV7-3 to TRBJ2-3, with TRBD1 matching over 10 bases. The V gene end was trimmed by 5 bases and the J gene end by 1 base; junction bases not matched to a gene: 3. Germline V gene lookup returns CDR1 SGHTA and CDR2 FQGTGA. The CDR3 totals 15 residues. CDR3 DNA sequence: TGTGCCAGCAGCCCGACAGGGGGCGGCACAGATACGCAGTATTTT. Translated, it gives CASSPTGGGTDTQYF.

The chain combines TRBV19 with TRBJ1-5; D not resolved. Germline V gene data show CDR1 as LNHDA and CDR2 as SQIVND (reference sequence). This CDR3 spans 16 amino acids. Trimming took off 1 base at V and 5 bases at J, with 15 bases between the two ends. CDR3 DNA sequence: TGTGCCAGTAGTATAGTACCGACCTCAAGACATCAGCCCCAGCATTTT. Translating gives CASSIVPTSRHQPQHF.

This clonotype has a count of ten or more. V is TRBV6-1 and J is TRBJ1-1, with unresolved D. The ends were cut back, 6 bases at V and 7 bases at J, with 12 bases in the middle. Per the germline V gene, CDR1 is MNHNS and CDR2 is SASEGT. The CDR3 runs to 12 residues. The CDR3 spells CASRSYQLEAFF. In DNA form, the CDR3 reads TGTGCCAGCAGATCATACCAACTTGAAGCTTTCTTT.